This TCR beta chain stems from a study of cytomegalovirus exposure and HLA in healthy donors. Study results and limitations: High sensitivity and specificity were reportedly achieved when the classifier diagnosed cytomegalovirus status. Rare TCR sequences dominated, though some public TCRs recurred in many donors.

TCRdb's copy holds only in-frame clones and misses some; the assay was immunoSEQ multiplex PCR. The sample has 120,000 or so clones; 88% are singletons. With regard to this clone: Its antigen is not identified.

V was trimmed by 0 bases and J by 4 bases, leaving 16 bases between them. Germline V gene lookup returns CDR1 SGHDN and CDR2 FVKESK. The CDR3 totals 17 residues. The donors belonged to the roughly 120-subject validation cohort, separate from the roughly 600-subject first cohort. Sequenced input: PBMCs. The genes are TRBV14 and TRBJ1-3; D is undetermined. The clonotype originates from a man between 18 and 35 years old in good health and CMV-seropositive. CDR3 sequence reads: CASSQERPTGRGNTIYF. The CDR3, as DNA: TGTGCCAGCAGCCAAGAGCGACCAACCGGCAGGGGAAACACCATATATTTT.